The entry below gives a single TCR beta chain sequence along with its context. The source of the sample is a study of PD-L1 blockade in urothelial cancer. The junction had 9 bases not matched to a gene; V was cut back by 3 bases and J by 4 bases. This CDR3 is built from 17 residues. The germline CDR1 and CDR2 sequences are SGHRS and YFSETQ. Repertoires were generated with immunoSEQ multiplex PCR, while TCRdb's copy carries only in-frame clones and drops some. The sample yields 45,000 or so clones, about 91% seen once. The sequence derives from a man older than 75 with urothelial cancer. The specimen was PBMCs, collected around atezolizumab (anti-PD-L1) treatment. The chain carries TRBV5-1 and TRBJ2-7; 14 nucleotides agree with TRBD2. The CDR3 nucleotides read TGCGCCAGCAGCTGGGGACTAGCGGGAGAAAAAGAGTACGAGCAGTACTTC. Amino acids: CASSWGLAGEKEYEQYF.